The TCR beta chain described here comes from a study of T-cell memory formation after mild COVID-19. This clonotype has a single count. V was pared by 2 bases and J by 4 bases, with 11 bases between. This CDR3 has 14 residues. TCRdb reprocessed the 5' RACE reads via MiXCR and lists one record per CDR3 protein. The sample lists approximately 480,000 distinct CDR3 sequences, 18% occurring once. The clonotype comes from an adult woman who had mild COVID-19 (a few samples of this study predate the infection). Cell type and time point are not known. What was sequenced was PBMCs or a T cell subset sorted from them (not recorded which). The rearrangement uses TRBV12-3 or TRBV12-4 and TRBJ1-2; no clear D gene. For the CDR3, the DNA is TGTGCCAGCAGTTTAAGGCCGGGTGTCTATGGCTACACCTTC. Amino acids: CASSLRPGVYGYTF.